These 9 T cell receptor beta chains originate from one sample sequenced in a study of cytomegalovirus exposure and HLA in healthy donors (dated by TCRdb to 2017 to 2019). The library was generated by the immunoSEQ multiplex PCR assay. For the multiplex PCR, a mixture combining 60 forward primers for TCR Vbeta segments and 13 reverse primers for TCR Jbeta segments was used. Not all clones reach the TCRdb copy of this immuneACCESS table, which keeps in-frame sequences only. Checked studies attribute under half of the gap to unresolved V genes and leave the rest unexplained. The sample table contains approximately 100,000 clones; only one count was recorded for roughly four fifths of them. Clones ranked in the top ten supply roughly 6.5% of the sample. Sequencing was done on a sample of PBMCs. All receptors derive from a woman aged 50 to 60 in good health and CMV-seropositive.

In DNA form, the CDR3 reads TGCGCCAGCAGCTTGGCTCAGGCAGGGAATTCACCCCTCCACTTT. Its protein product is CASSLAQAGNSPLHF. The rearrangement joins TRBV5-1 to TRBJ1-6; weak D call: TRBD1 (5 bases). The CDR3 runs to 15 residues. Trimming removed 0 bases from V and 7 bases from J, with 11 bases in between. Germline V gives CDR1 SGHRS, CDR2 YFSETQ. Together with reference TRBV5-1 and TRBJ1-6, the CDR3 gives the full variable domain: KAGVTQTPRYLIKTRGQQVTLSCSPISGHRSVSWYQQTPGQGLQFLFEYFSETQRNKGNFPGRFSGRQFSNSRSEMNVSTLELGDSALYLCASSLAQAGNSPLHFGNGTRLTVT.

The rearrangement joins TRBV7-2 to TRBJ1-4; no definite D call. Germline CDR1 and CDR2: SGHTA and FQGNSA. The CDR3 covers 14 residues. V lost 6 bases and J 7 bases, leaving 15 bases between the germline ends. The CDR3 nucleotides are TGTGCCAGCAGATTACGAGAGAACTCTGAAAAACTGTTTTTT. It codes for CASRLRENSEKLFF.

The genes are TRBV18 and TRBJ2-3; 9 bases match TRBD2. The trim removed 1 base at V and 6 bases at J, leaving 2 bases unmatched. The germline CDR1 and CDR2 sequences are KGHSH and LQKENI. This CDR3 is built from 14 residues. The CDR3 DNA is TGTGCCAGCTCACCACTAGCGGGGGTGGATACGCAGTATTTT. Translating it yields CASSPLAGVDTQYF.

The chain links TRBV6-6 to TRBJ2-1, with a tentative D call TRBD2 (6 bases). The germline V and J ends were trimmed by 4 bases and 3 bases, with 13 bases remaining between them. The CDR3 length is 15 residues. Germline V CDR1 and CDR2: MNHNY, SVGAGI (reference sequence). CDR3 DNA: TGTGCCAGCAGTTCACGGGCGGGGAACTACAATGAGCAGTTCTTC. It specifies CASSSRAGNYNEQFF.

Only one count was recorded for this clone. V and J are TRBV30 and TRBJ2-5; no clear D. The J call may be faulty, since TRBJ2-7 better matches the DNA end. This CDR3 comprises 13 residues. Germline CDR1 and CDR2: GTSNPN and SVGIG (reference sequence). In DNA form, the CDR3 reads TGTGCCTGGAGTGTCATGGTTTTGGGCGAGCAGTACTTC. Protein sequence: CAWSVMVLGEQYF.

V gene TRBV27 combines with J gene TRBJ2-3; 7 bases agree with TRBD2. The CDR3 totals 16 residues. V lost 3 bases, J lost 0 bases, and 6 bases stayed unmatched. The germline gives CDR1 MNHEY, CDR2 SMNVEV (reference sequence). The CDR3 spells CASSFLAELSTDTQYF. CDR3 nucleotides: TGTGCCAGCAGTTTCCTAGCGGAGCTAAGCACAGATACGCAGTATTTT.

This clone was recorded a few times. The chain links TRBV18 to TRBJ2-5; no firm D call. V was cut by 5 bases and J by 2 bases, with 15 bases left in between. Germline V gene lookup returns CDR1 KGHSH and CDR2 LQKENI. CDR3 size: 15 residues. The CDR3 DNA reads as TGTGCCAGCTCAAGACTTGGAGATTCGCAAGAGACCCAGTACTTC. Its protein is CASSRLGDSQETQYF.

This clone turned up a few times. This chain uses TRBV25-1 with TRBJ2-5; 8 bases align to TRBD1. Judging by the DNA end, TRBJ2-7 fits better; the J call may be wrong. The CDR3 runs 14 residues. Germline-derived CDR1 and CDR2 are MGHDK and SYGVNS. CDR3 in amino acids: CASGTGGGFDEQYF. The CDR3 nucleotides read TGTGCCAGCGGAACAGGGGGAGGTTTCGACGAGCAGTACTTC.

This clone rates as large. Other nucleotide sequences from this sample produce the same CDR3. V and J are TRBV4-2 and TRBJ1-2, with D tentatively TRBD1 (6 bases). Germline assignment: CDR1 LGHNA and CDR2 YNFKEQ. V shed 1 base and J shed 3 bases, with 12 bases lying between them. The CDR3 spans 15 residues. This CDR3 is CASSQAVSGDYGYTF. CDR3 DNA sequence: TGTGCCAGCAGCCAAGCTGTGTCAGGGGACTATGGCTACACCTTC.